This TCR beta chain was obtained from a study of control samples from healthy donors and cancer patients. Clones were sequenced by immunoSEQ multiplex PCR, and TCRdb holds only the in-frame ones, with some missing. The table lists about 140,000 clones, about 86% of them singletons. The CDR3 is made up of 14 amino acids. The germline V gene has CDR1 SGHRS and CDR2 YFSETQ. V trimming: 4 bases; J trimming: 5 bases; junction bases outside the gene matches: 5. The chain couples TRBV5-1 to TRBJ1-1; 10 bases agree with TRBD1. The sample comprised blood. The clonotype comes from a man between 18 and 29 years old in good health. CDR3 DNA sequence: TGCGCCAGCAGCCCGGACAGGGGGAGGACTGAAGCTTTCTTT. Residues: CASSPDRGRTEAFF.